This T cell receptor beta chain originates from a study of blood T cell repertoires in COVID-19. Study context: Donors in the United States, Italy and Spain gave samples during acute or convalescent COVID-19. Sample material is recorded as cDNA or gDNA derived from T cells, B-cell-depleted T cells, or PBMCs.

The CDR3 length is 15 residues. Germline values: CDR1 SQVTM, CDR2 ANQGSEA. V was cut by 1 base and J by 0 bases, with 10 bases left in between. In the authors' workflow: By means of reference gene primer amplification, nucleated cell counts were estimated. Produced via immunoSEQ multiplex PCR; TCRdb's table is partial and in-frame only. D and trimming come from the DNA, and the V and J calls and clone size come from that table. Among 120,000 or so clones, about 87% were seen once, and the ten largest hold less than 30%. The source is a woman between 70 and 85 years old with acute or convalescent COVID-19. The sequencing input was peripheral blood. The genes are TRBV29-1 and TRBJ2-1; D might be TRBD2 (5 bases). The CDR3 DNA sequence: TGCAGCGTTGAAGGGACTTCTGGCTCCTACAATGAGCAGTTCTTC. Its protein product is CSVEGTSGSYNEQFF.